The 8 T cell receptor beta chains given below trace back to one sample, sequenced in a study of beta chain features in type 1 diabetes. Expressed TCRB transcripts were sequenced, since all the RNA that had been isolated was reverse transcribed. TCRdb's copy holds only in-frame clones and misses some; the assay was immunoSEQ multiplex PCR. The repertoire holds about 240,000 clones, with less than 35% as singletons. Sequenced sample: central memory CD4+ T cells from blood. The receptors were gathered from a man aged 25 to 40 in good health.

As concerns this clone: Other DNA sequences of this sample code for an identical CDR3. The CDR3 nucleotides are TGCGCCAGCAGCTCGGTTGGAGGGGAGACCCAGTACTTC. It translates to CASSSVGGETQYF. This chain joins TRBV5-1 and TRBJ2-5; TRBD2 is a possible D gene (6 bases). Germline loops: CDR1 SGHRS, CDR2 YFSETQ. Trimming shortened V by 3 bases and J by 5 bases, and 11 bases separated the two germline ends. The CDR3 runs to 13 residues.

The V and J genes are TRBV9 and TRBJ2-2, with 9 bases fitting TRBD2. The germline V gene encodes CDR1 SGDLS and CDR2 YYNGEE. The CDR3 spans 16 residues. The junction had 4 bases not matched to a gene; V was cut back by 0 bases and J by 4 bases. For the CDR3, the DNA is TGTGCCAGCAGCGTAGAAGGCGGGAGGGGCACCGGGGAGCTGTTTTTT. It translates to CASSVEGGRGTGELFF. The whole variable domain, filled in from reference TRBV9 and TRBJ2-2, reads DSGVTQTPKHLITATGQRVTLRCSPRSGDLSVYWYQQSLDQGLQFLIQYYNGEERAKGNILERFSAQQFPDLHSELNLSSLELGDSALYFCASSVEGGRGTGELFFGEGSRLTVL.

This clone appeared once. In DNA form, the CDR3 reads TGTGCCAGCAGCCAAGATGAGGGTGGTAATGAAAAACTGTTTTTT. Protein product: CASSQDEGGNEKLFF. The chain employs TRBV4-2 and TRBJ1-4; no clear D gene. The V and J ends lost 0 bases and 4 bases respectively, with 9 bases between them. The V gene's germline CDR1 is LGHNA and CDR2 YNFKEQ. This CDR3 has 15 amino acids.

This chain connects TRBV5-1 to TRBJ2-5; D is unclear. The ends were cut back, 5 bases at V and 3 bases at J, with 11 bases in the middle. CDR1 is SGHRS, CDR2 YFSETQ, per germline. The CDR3 is made up of 13 amino acids. The CDR3 reads CASSKDGEETQYF. The CDR3 region has the DNA TGCGCCAGCAGTAAAGACGGAGAAGAGACCCAGTACTTC.

The chain carries TRBV29-1 and TRBJ2-1, with D perhaps matching TRBD1 (5 bases). This CDR3 spans 13 amino acids. The germline CDR1 and CDR2 sequences are SQVTM and ANQGSEA. Trimming removed 5 bases at V and 4 bases at J, with 12 bases between. CDR3 loop: CSVQKGRYNEQFF. The CDR3 region has the DNA TGCAGCGTTCAGAAGGGGCGGTACAATGAGCAGTTCTTC.

The chain has TRBV10-3 and TRBJ2-1; D assignment may be TRBD1 or TRBD2 (5 bases each). The CDR3 length is 12 residues. In germline, CDR1 is ENHRY, CDR2 SYGVKD. The V end lost 2 bases, the J end lost 15 bases, and 14 bases lay between the germline ends. The CDR3 sequence: CAISETGTLGFF. The DNA of the CDR3 is TGTGCCATCAGTGAGACCGGGACCCTCGGGTTCTTC.

The rearrangement uses TRBV5-1 and TRBJ1-2; a weak D match, TRBD1 (6 bases). The CDR3 contains 15 residues. Trimming took off 0 bases at V and 6 bases at J, with 15 bases between the two ends. CDR1 and CDR2 (germline): SGHRS, YFSETQ. The DNA for the CDR3 is TGCGCCAGCAGCTTGGAGACAGGACGACTCGATGGCTACACCTTC. Residues: CASSLETGRLDGYTF.

The CDR3 coding sequence is TGTGCCTGGAGTGTACTGTCGGTGAACACCGGGGAGCTGTTTTTT. Protein sequence: CAWSVLSVNTGELFF. The chain recombines TRBV30 with TRBJ2-2; the D is unclear. The CDR3 spans 15 residues. The ends were cut back, 0 bases at V and 1 base at J, with 9 bases in the middle. Germline loops: CDR1 GTSNPN, CDR2 SVGIG (reference sequence).